Listed here is a single TCR beta chain. Its matching antigen is unknown. The data were taken from a study of PD-1 blockade in classical Hodgkin lymphoma. The assay was immunoSEQ multiplex PCR, and TCRdb's table has in-frame clones only and misses some. This sample has 25,000 to 35,000 clones, with under 80% found just once. Per germline, CDR1 GTSNPN and CDR2 SVGIG (reference sequence). The CDR3 has 11 amino acids. The ends were cut back, 5 bases at V and 4 bases at J, with 9 bases in the middle. Findings of the study overall: Those achieving complete response showed baseline diversity like newly diagnosed patients. Possibly reflecting disease activity or prior therapy, repertoire differences have causes that remain undefined.

Time point of the sample: cycle 4 day 1 (C4D1), after more than five weeks of nivolumab. Relapses following autologous stem cell transplantation were seen in all patients, with brentuximab vedotin exposure varying. Negative selection with magnetic separation was used to purify CD4+ T cells from thawed PBMCs. This chain links TRBV30 with TRBJ2-7, with D tentatively TRBD2 (5 bases). The clonotype was recovered from a human donor with classical Hodgkin lymphoma. The material was CD4+ T cells from blood, obtained before the fourth cycle of nivolumab. The DNA for the CDR3 is TGTGCCTGGGGGGAGAGATACGAGCAGTACTTC. Its translation is CAWGERYEQYF.